A single sample is the source of the 13 T cell receptor beta chains below, sequenced in a study of Graves' ophthalmopathy and Graves' hyperthyroidism. Amplified TCR beta CDR3 regions were obtained using RNA transcripts as template. The library came from an HTBI-primed first-round RT-PCR and a second-round multiplex PCR. TCRdb independently ran MiXCR on the multiplex PCR reads; one entry per CDR3 protein. The sample yields hundreds of thousands of distinct CDR3 sequences, roughly 20% seen once. Sequencing was carried out using peripheral blood. These receptors were collected from a woman under 30 with stable Graves' hyperthyroidism.

Of note for this clonotype: A clone one base away is much larger, so this may be a read error. V usage is TRBV7-2 and J usage is TRBJ2-7, with D unclear. Germline CDR1 SGHTA, CDR2 FQGNSA. The CDR3 is 12 amino acids. The CDR3 DNA follows: TGTGTCAGCAGCAACGTATACGACGAGCAGTACTTC. Its protein is CVSSNVYDEQYF. Together with reference TRBV7-2 and TRBJ2-7, the CDR3 gives the full variable domain: GAGVSQSPSNKVTEKGKDVELRCDPISGHTALYWYRQSLGQGLEFLIYFQGNSAPDKSGLPSDRFSAERTGGSVSTLTIQRTQQEDSAVYLCVSSNVYDEQYFGPGTRLTVT.

There are many counts of this clonotype. The genes are TRBV10-3 and TRBJ2-7, with D perhaps TRBD2 (6 bases). The CDR3 extends over 11 amino acids. CDR1 ENHRY and CDR2 SYGVKD come from the germline V gene. V lost 11 bases and J 7 bases, leaving 15 bases between the germline ends. CDR3 in amino acids: CASLGAGEQYF. DNA for the CDR3: TGTGCCTCCCTCGGCGCGGGGGAGCAGTACTTC.

This clonotype was counted ten times or more. The chain recombines TRBV3-1 with TRBJ2-7; D perhaps matches TRBD2 (6 bases). There are 14 residues in the CDR3. V lost 1 base and J lost 4, with 11 bases in between. Germline V gene sequence: CDR1 LGHDT, CDR2 YNNKEL (reference sequence). The CDR3 bases are TGTGCCAGCAGCCAAGGCGGGGTAAAGTACGAGCAGTACTTC. It specifies CASSQGGVKYEQYF.

This clonotype was picked up many times. At one end the junction does not follow the germline gene, possibly because of a read error. The chain links TRBV6-2 or TRBV6-3 to TRBJ2-4; possibly TRBD1 for D (6 bases). The CDR3 has 12 amino acids. CDR1 and CDR2 (germline): MNHEY, SVGEGT. Written as DNA, the CDR3 is TGTGCCAGCAGTTACACCACAGGGCCAGCGCGTTTC. This translates into CASSYTTGPARF.

This clonotype was counted at least ten times. V is TRBV5-6 and J is TRBJ1-5; D is uncertain. V was trimmed by 0 bases and J by 0 bases, leaving 7 bases between them. The CDR3 is 15 residues long. The germline gives CDR1 SGHDT, CDR2 YYEEEE. The DNA for the CDR3 is TGTGCCAGCAGCTTGGGGGGTCGTAGCAATCAGCCCCAGCATTTT. Protein product: CASSLGGRSNQPQHF.

As for this clonotype: Germline and junction disagree at one end, which may indicate a read error. The chain links TRBV20-1 to TRBJ2-5, with TRBD2 as a possible D gene (5 bases). The CDR3 contains 14 residues. Germline CDR1 DFQATT, CDR2 SNEGSKA (reference sequence). CDR3 sequence: CSARDREPQETQYF. The CDR3 DNA sequence: TGCAGTGCTAGAGATCGGGAACCTCAAGAGACTCAGTACTTC.

J is TRBJ2-5 and V is TRBV20-1; 9 nucleotides match TRBD2. Germline assignment: CDR1 DFQATT and CDR2 SNEGSKA (reference sequence). The CDR3 spans 12 residues. V lost 4 bases and J lost 4; bases outside the gene matches: 1. The chain's CDR3 is CSAKLAGETQYF. The CDR3 bases are TGCAGTGCTAAACTAGCGGGAGAGACCCAGTACTTC.

There are many counts of this clonotype. V and J are TRBV30 and TRBJ1-2, with D unresolved. CDR3 length: 14 amino acids. Germline loops: CDR1 GTSNPN, CDR2 SVGIG (reference sequence). Deletions cut 3 bases from V and 6 bases from J, with 17 bases between. The CDR3 protein is CAWRTKMGFHGYTF. In nucleotides, the CDR3 is TGTGCCTGGAGAACGAAGATGGGGTTTCATGGCTACACCTTC.

The sample holds many counts of this clonotype. This chain joins TRBV25-1 and TRBJ2-7, with 8 bases that match TRBD1. Germline lookup yields CDR1 MGHDK and CDR2 SYGVNS. The trim removed 4 bases at V and 4 bases at J, leaving 6 bases unmatched. This CDR3 spans 14 amino acids. The DNA of the CDR3 is TGTGCCAGCAGTGTCGGTGACAGGGGATACGAGCAGTACTTC. Amino acids: CASSVGDRGYEQYF.

This clonotype was detected many times. The V call is TRBV27, the J call TRBJ1-2; D possibly corresponds to TRBD1 (6 bases). The CDR3 totals 12 residues. CDR1 is MNHEY and CDR2 is SMNVEV in the germline V gene (reference sequence). Trimming took 5 bases from V and 8 from J, leaving 12 bases between them. The CDR3: CASSDRFRGYTF. As DNA, the CDR3 is TGTGCCAGCAGTGACAGGTTCAGGGGCTACACCTTC.

This clonotype was counted ten times or more. The V and J genes are TRBV28 and TRBJ2-7, with TRBD2 matching over 10 bases. This CDR3 contains 18 residues. After removal of 5 bases from V and 5 bases from J, the junction contained 18 bases not matched to a gene. CDR1 MDHEN and CDR2 SYDVKM come from the germline V gene. The CDR3, as DNA: TGTGCCAGCAGTCCCCAACCGGGACTAGCGCCGGTTACCCACGAGCAGTACTTC. Amino acid sequence: CASSPQPGLAPVTHEQYF.

The rearrangement joins TRBV12-3 or TRBV12-4 to TRBJ1-2, with D hard to call. The CDR3 totals 14 residues. The V end lost 2 bases, the J end lost 2 bases, and 9 bases lay between the germline ends. CDR3 in amino acids: CASSLRVGNYGYTF. The CDR3 DNA sequence: TGTGCCAGCAGTTTAAGGGTGGGCAACTATGGCTACACCTTC.

This clonotype was detected a few times. The chain joins TRBV5-1 to TRBJ1-1; TRBD1 is a possible D gene (6 bases). The ends were cut back, 4 bases at V and 2 bases at J, with 12 bases in the middle. The germline V gene has CDR1 SGHRS and CDR2 YFSETQ. The CDR3 runs to 14 residues. CDR3 sequence reads: CASSRGAANTEAFF. CDR3 coding DNA: TGCGCCAGCAGCCGGGGGGCAGCCAACACTGAAGCTTTCTTT.